This T cell receptor beta chain was obtained from a study of cytomegalovirus exposure and HLA in healthy donors. Overall study results and limits: In a later analysis, parvovirus B19, influenza, CMV and Epstein-Barr virus appeared linked to several top co-occurrence clusters. Specificity of a few CMV-associated chains for CMV antigens was verified in vitro. A prior analysis recorded that most TCR beta V segments were productive about 87% or about 30% of the time.

Note on this clone: Antigen unknown.

The PCR had 60 Vbeta and 13 Jbeta primers. Sequencing was performed with immunoSEQ multiplex PCR; in TCRdb, only in-frame clones are kept and a portion is missing. This table holds roughly 180,000 clones, around four fifths found once. The CDR3 is 16 amino acids. V dropped 3 bases and J dropped 7; count of bases not matched to a gene: 13. CDR1 and CDR2 from the germline V gene are SGDLS and YYNGEE. The chain joins TRBV9 to TRBJ1-2; 9 bases agree with TRBD1. The receptor was isolated from a girl between 5 and 17 years old in good health and CMV-seropositive. The sample was PBMCs. CDR3 in DNA: TGTGCCAGCAGCGAGGCGACAGGGGGGGAAATAGGTGGCTACACCTTC. It specifies CASSEATGGEIGGYTF.